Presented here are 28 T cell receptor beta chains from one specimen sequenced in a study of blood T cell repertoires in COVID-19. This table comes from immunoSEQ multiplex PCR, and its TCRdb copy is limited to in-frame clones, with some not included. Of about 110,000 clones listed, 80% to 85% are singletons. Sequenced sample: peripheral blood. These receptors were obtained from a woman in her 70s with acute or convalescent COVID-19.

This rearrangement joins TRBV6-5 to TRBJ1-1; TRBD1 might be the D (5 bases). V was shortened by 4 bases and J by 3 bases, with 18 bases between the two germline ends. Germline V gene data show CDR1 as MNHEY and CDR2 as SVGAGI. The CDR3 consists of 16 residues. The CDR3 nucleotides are TGTGCCAGCAGTTTCCTTGGGACTTCGGAGGACACTGAAGCTTTCTTT. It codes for CASSFLGTSEDTEAFF.

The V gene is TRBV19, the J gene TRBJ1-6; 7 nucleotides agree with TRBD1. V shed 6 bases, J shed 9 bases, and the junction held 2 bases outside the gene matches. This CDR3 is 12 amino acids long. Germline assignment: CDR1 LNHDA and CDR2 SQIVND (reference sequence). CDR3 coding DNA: TGTGCCAGTAGCCAGGGGGGTTCACCCCTCCACTTT. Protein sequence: CASSQGGSPLHF.

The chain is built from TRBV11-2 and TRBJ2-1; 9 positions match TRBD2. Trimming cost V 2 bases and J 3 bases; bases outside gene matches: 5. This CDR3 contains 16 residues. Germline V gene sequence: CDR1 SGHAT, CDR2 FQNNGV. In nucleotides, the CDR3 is TGTGCCAGCAGCTTACGGCGGGGGGGCTACTACAATGAGCAGTTCTTC. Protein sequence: CASSLRRGGYYNEQFF. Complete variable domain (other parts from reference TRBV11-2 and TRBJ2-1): EAGVAQSPRYKIIEKRQSVAFWCNPISGHATLYWYQQILGQGPKLLIQFQNNGVVDDSQLPKDRFSAERLKGVDSTLKIQPAKLEDSAVYLCASSLRRGGYYNEQFFGPGTRLTVL.

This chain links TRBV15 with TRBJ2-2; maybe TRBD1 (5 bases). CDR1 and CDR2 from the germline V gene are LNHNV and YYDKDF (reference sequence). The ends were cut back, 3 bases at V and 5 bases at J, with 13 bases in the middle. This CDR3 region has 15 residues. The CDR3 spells CATSRDKFSTGELFF. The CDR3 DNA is TGTGCCACCAGCAGGGACAAATTCTCAACCGGGGAGCTGTTTTTT.

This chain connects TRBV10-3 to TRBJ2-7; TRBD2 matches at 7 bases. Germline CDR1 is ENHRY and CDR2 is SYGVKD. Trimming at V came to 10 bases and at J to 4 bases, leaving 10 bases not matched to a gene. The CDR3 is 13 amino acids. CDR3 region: CATRETLGYEQYF. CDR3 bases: TGTGCCACGCGGGAGACGTTAGGGTACGAGCAGTACTTC.

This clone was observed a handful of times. In nucleotides, the CDR3 is TGTGCCAGCAGTGAAGCTCCCCGGTATTCCGGGGAGCTGTTTTTT. Translation: CASSEAPRYSGELFF. The V call is TRBV2, the J call TRBJ2-2; D remains unclear. The germline V gene encodes CDR1 SNHLY and CDR2 FYNNEI. V was pared by 0 bases and J by 6 bases, with 11 bases between. This CDR3 contains 15 residues.

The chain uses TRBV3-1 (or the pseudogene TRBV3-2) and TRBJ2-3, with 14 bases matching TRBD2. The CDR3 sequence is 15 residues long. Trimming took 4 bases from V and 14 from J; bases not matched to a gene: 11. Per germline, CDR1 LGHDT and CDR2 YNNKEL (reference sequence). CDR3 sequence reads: CASSPWTSGGPEPYF. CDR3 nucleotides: TGTGCCAGCAGCCCATGGACTAGCGGGGGGCCCGAACCGTATTTT.

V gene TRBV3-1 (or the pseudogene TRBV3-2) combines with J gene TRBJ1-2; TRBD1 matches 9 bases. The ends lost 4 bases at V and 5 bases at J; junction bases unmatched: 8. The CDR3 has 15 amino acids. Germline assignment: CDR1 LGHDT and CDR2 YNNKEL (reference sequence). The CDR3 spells CASSRGGTGSYGYTF. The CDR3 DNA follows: TGTGCCAGCAGCCGAGGGGGGACAGGGTCATATGGCTACACCTTC.

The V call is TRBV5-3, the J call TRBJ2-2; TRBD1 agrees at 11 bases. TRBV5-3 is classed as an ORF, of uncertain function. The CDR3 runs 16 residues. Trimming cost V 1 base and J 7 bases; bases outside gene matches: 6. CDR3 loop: CARSLTDRGQGGELFF. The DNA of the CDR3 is TGTGCCAGAAGCTTGACGGACAGGGGGCAAGGCGGGGAGCTGTTTTTT.

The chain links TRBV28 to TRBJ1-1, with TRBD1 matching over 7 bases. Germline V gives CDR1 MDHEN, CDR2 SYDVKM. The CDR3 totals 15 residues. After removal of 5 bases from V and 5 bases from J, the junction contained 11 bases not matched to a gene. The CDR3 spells CASSPNQGVFTEAFF. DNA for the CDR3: TGTGCCAGCAGTCCCAATCAGGGGGTGTTTACTGAAGCTTTCTTT.

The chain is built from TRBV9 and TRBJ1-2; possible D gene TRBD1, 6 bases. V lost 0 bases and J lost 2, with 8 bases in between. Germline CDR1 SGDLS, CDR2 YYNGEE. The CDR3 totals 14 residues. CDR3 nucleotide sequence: TGTGCCAGCAGCGTAGGGGGGACAAACTATGGCTACACCTTC. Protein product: CASSVGGTNYGYTF.

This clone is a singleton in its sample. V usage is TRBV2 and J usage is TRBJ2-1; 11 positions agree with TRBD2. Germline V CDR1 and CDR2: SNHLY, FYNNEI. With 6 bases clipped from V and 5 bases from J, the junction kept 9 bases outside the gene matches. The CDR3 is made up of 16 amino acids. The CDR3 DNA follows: TGTGCCAGCAGCAAGACTAGCGGGGTACCTAACAATGAGCAGTTCTTC. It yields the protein CASSKTSGVPNNEQFF. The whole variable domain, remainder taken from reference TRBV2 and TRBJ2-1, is EPEVTQTPSHQVTQMGQEVILRCVPISNHLYFYWYRQILGQKVEFLVSFYNNEISEKSEIFDDQFSVERPDGSNFTLKIRSTKLEDSAMYFCASSKTSGVPNNEQFFGPGTRLTVL.

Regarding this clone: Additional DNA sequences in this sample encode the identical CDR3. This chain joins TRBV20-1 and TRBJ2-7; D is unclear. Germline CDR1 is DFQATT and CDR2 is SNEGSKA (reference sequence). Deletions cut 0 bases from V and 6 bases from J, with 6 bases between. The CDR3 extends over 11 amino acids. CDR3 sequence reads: CSARDLGEQYF. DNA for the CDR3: TGCAGTGCTAGAGATCTAGGCGAGCAGTACTTC.

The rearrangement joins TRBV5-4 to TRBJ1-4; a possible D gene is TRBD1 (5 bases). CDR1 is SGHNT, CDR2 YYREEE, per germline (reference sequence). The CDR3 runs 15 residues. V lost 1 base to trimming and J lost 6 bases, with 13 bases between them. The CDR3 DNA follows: TGTGCCAGCAGCTTGTCGGGGGACGGTGATGAAAAACTGTTTTTT. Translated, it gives CASSLSGDGDEKLFF.

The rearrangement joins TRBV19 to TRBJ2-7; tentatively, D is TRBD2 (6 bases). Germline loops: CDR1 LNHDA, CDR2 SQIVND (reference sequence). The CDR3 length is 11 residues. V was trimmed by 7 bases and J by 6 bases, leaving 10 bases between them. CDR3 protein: CASKKGGEQYF. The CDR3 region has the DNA TGTGCCAGTAAGAAGGGAGGCGAGCAGTACTTC.

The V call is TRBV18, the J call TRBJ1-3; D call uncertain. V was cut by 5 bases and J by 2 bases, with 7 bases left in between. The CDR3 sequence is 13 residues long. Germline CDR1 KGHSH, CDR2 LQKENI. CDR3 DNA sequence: TGTGCCAGCTCAACCGGAGCTGGAAACACCATATATTTT. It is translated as CASSTGAGNTIYF.

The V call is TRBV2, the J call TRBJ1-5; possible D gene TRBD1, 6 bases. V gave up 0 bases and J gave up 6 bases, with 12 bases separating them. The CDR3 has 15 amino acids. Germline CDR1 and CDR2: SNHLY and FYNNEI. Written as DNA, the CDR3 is TGTGCCAGCAGTGAAGCGCAACAGGGTCTTCAGCCCCAGCATTTT. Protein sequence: CASSEAQQGLQPQHF.

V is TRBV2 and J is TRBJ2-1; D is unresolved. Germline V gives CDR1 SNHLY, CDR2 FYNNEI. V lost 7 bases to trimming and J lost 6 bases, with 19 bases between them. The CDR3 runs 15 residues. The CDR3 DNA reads TGTGCCAGCACTACCCAGCAAGGTAGCATCAATGAGCAGTTCTTC. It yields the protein CASTTQQGSINEQFF.

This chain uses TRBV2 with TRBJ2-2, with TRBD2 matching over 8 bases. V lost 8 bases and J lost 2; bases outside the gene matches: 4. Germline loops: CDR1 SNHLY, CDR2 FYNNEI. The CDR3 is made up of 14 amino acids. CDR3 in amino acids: CASRRGGNTGELFF. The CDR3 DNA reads TGTGCCAGCCGACGGGGGGGCAACACCGGGGAGCTGTTTTTT.

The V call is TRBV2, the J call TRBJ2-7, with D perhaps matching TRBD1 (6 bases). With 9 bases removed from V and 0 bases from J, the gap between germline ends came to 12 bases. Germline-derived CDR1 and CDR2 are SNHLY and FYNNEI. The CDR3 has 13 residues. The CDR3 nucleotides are TGTGCCAGACGACAGGCCACCTCCTACGAGCAGTACTTC. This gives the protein CARRQATSYEQYF.

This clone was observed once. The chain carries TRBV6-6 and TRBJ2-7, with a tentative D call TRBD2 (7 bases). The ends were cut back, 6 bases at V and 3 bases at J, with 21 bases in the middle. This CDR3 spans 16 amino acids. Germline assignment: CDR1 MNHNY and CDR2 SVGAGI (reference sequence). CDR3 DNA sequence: TGTGCCAGCAGCACCCAGAGGGGGGGGGACCGCTACGAGCAGTACTTC. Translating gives CASSTQRGGDRYEQYF.

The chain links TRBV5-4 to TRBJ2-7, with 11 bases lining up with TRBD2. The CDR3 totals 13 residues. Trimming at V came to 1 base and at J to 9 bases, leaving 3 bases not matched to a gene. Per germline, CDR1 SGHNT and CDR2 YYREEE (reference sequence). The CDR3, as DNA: TGTGCCAGCAGCTTGACTAGCGGGAGTCGGCAGTACTTC. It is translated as CASSLTSGSRQYF.

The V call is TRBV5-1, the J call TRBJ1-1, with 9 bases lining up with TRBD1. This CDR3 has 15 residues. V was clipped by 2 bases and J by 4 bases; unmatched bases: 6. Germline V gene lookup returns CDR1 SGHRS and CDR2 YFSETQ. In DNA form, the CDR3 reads TGCGCCAGCAGCTTAACAGGGGGCTCTGGCACTGAAGCTTTCTTT. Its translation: CASSLTGGSGTEAFF. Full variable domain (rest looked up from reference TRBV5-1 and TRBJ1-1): KAGVTQTPRYLIKTRGQQVTLSCSPISGHRSVSWYQQTPGQGLQFLFEYFSETQRNKGNFPGRFSGRQFSNSRSEMNVSTLELGDSALYLCASSLTGGSGTEAFFGQGTRLTVV.

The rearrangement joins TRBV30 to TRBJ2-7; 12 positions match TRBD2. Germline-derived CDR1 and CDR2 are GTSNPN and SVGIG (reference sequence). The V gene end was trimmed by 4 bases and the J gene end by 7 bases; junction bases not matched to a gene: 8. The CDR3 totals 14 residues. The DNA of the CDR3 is TGTGCCTGGACCCCGACTAGCGGGAGACGTGAGCAGTACTTC. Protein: CAWTPTSGRREQYF.

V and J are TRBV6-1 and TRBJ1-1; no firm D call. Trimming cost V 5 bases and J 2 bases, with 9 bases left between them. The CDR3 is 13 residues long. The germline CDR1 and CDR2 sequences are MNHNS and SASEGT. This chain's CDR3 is CASSSQVNTEAFF. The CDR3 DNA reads TGTGCCAGCAGTTCCCAGGTAAACACTGAAGCTTTCTTT.

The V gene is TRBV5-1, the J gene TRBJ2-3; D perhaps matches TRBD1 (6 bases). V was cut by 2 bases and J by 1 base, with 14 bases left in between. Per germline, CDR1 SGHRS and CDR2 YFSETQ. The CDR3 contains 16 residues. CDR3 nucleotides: TGCGCCAGCAGCTTAGAGGGGGATTACGGCACAGATACGCAGTATTTT. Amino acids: CASSLEGDYGTDTQYF. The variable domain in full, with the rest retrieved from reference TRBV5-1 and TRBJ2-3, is KAGVTQTPRYLIKTRGQQVTLSCSPISGHRSVSWYQQTPGQGLQFLFEYFSETQRNKGNFPGRFSGRQFSNSRSEMNVSTLELGDSALYLCASSLEGDYGTDTQYFGPGTRLTVL.

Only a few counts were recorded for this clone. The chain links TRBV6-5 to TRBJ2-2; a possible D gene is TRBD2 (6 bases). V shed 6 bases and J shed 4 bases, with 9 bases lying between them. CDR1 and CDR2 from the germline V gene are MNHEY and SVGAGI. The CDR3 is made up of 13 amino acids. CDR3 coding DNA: TGTGCCAGCAGACTGGGGGGCACCGGGGAGCTGTTTTTT. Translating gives CASRLGGTGELFF.

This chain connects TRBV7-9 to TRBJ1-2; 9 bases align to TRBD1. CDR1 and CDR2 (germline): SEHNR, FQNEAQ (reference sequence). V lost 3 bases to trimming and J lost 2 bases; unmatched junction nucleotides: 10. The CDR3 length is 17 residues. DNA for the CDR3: TGTGCCAGCAGCTTGTCCTCCACAGGGGGCGCGAACTATGGCTACACCTTC. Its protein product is CASSLSSTGGANYGYTF.